The T cell receptor (beta chain) described here comes from a study of blood T cell repertoires in COVID-19 (TCRdb year 2020). For context, the study as a whole: Samples covering the acute and convalescent phases of COVID-19 were provided by collaborators in the United States, Italy and Spain. The material from the prospective study consisted of cDNA or gDNA derived from T cells, B-cell-depleted T cells, or PBMCs. The samples were drawn from the first 160 participants of the ongoing ImmuneRACE study and from 950 to 1,500 subjects provided by 6 global collaborators. The repertoires were released in a freely available public database intended as a resource for research on the immune response to SARS-CoV-2. The sample metadata nearly always contained a de-identified subject ID, COVID-19 status, age in years and sex. Subjects who had been exposed to COVID-19, were actively infected with it, or had recovered from it provided the deeply sampled blood TCRbeta repertoires that made up the dataset. Where HLA class I and class II types were available, the types were taken from metadata supplied by the sample provider, not from assay-based typing.

Whole blood was collected in K2EDTA tubes by collaborating institutions according to the institutions' own protocols. For TCRbeta analysis, collaborators shipped samples in one of three forms: frozen whole blood, isolated PBMCs, or DNA extracted from either of those sample types. With regard to this clone: Its antigen has not been determined. No base qualities exist here, and no much larger clone lies one base off it.

TCRbeta CDR3 regions were amplified from genomic DNA by means of the immunoSEQ Assay, a bias-controlled multiplex PCR. Regarding the original processing steps: Nucleated cell counts per sample were estimated from amplification of reference gene primers within the assay. To quantify the absolute abundance of each unique TCRbeta CDR3 rearrangement, sequence reads were collapsed and filtered. For each sample, productive Simpson clonality was calculated as the square root of Simpson's diversity index over productive rearrangements. The table comes from immuneACCESS by way of TCRdb, which keeps in-frame sequences with V and J called. Part of the clones is missing from these tables; in studies checked, under half for an unresolved V gene and the rest for unknown reasons. From that table come the V and J calls and clone size; the DNA was used to work out D and trimming. The sample records about 250,000 clones, about 90% of which are singletons. 3% of the sample is held by the ten biggest clonotypes.

Between the V and J ends, shortened by 3 bases and 4 bases respectively, the junction contains 7 bases. From its cysteine to its phenylalanine, the CDR3 spans 13 amino acids. The entry retains the CDR3 DNA only, 39 bases that are in frame from base 1. Findings and caveats that apply to the study as a whole: How much clinical and demographic metadata was included differed by source and by participant, and the metadata was provided uncurated.

The TCR sequence derives from a man aged 18 to 29 with active or convalescent COVID-19. The chain is assembled from TRBV12-3 or TRBV12-4 and TRBJ1-3; the D region possibly corresponds to TRBD1 (5 bases align). Sequencing was carried out using peripheral blood. The DNA sequence is given as TGTGCCAGCAGTTTCAACAGGGGAAACACCATATATTTT. This yields the protein CASSFNRGNTIYF.